This T cell receptor beta chain was identified in a study of Graves' ophthalmopathy and Graves' hyperthyroidism. J gave up 1 base and V 0 bases, and 7 bases lay outside the gene matches. Germline values: CDR1 SGDLS, CDR2 YYNGEE. The CDR3 has 17 amino acids. CDR3 regions of TCR beta were amplified from RNA transcripts. Second-round multiplex PCR came after a first-round RT-PCR that employed HTBI primers. TCRdb recomputed calls from the multiplex PCR reads with MiXCR, one row per CDR3 protein. Here the sample spans roughly 700,000 distinct CDR3 sequences, 40% being singletons. Moderate-to-severe activity, with CAS ≥3, NOSPECS ≥4 and duration under 3 months, characterized the donors with ophthalmopathy. Patients with other autoimmune diseases, uncontrolled infections, pregnancy or lactation were excluded.

This receptor was identified in an adult man with Graves' ophthalmopathy. Sequencing input: peripheral blood. This chain joins TRBV9 and TRBJ1-1, with 9 bases that match TRBD1. CDR3 nucleotide sequence: TGTGCCAGCAGCGTAGCGCCGACAGGGGGTAGGAACACTGAAGCTTTCTTT. It encodes CASSVAPTGGRNTEAFF.